The 13 T cell receptor beta chains reported below all come from one sample, sequenced in a study of beta chain features in type 1 diabetes. Expressed TCRB transcripts were sequenced because the isolated RNA had all been reverse transcribed beforehand. TCRdb's copy holds only in-frame clones and misses some; the assay was immunoSEQ multiplex PCR. The table lists a few hundred thousand clones, about a tenth of them singletons. The sequencing input was central memory CD4+ T cells from blood. The source is a man between 18 and 35 years old in good health.

This clone has just a few counts. The chain combines TRBV30 with TRBJ2-5; D gene unclear. V shed 0 bases and J shed 8 bases, with 13 bases lying between them. The CDR3 has 13 residues. Germline V gene sequence: CDR1 GTSNPN, CDR2 SVGIG (reference sequence). CDR3 in DNA: TGTGCCTGGAGTGTAGGGTATGGCAGAACCCAGTACTTC. It specifies CAWSVGYGRTQYF.

This clone was detected ten times or more. The same CDR3 can be traced to other DNA sequences in this sample. V is TRBV2 and J is TRBJ2-7, with unresolved D. V gave up 4 bases and J gave up 2 bases, with 9 bases separating them. Germline CDR1 SNHLY, CDR2 FYNNEI. This CDR3 contains 13 residues. CDR3 DNA: TGTGCCAGCAGTGTCGGAAGAACCTACGAGCAGTACTTC. This gives the protein CASSVGRTYEQYF.

This clone was observed a few times. This chain joins TRBV6-6 and TRBJ2-7, with a tentative D call TRBD2 (6 bases). Germline V lookup: CDR1 MNHNY, CDR2 SVGAGI (reference sequence). Trimming stripped 7 bases from V and 0 bases from J, with 16 bases between. This CDR3 is 15 amino acids long. The CDR3 loop reads CASIGTFTASYEQYF. DNA of the CDR3: TGTGCCAGCATCGGGACTTTCACGGCCTCCTACGAGCAGTACTTC.

This chain uses TRBV7-9 with TRBJ1-1; D is unresolved. Trimming took off 3 bases at V and 0 bases at J, with 5 bases between the two ends. The length of the CDR3 is 13 residues. CDR1 is SEHNR and CDR2 is FQNEAQ in the germline V gene (reference sequence). CDR3 coding DNA: TGTGCCAGCAGCTTTACAGTGAACACTGAAGCTTTCTTT. Protein sequence: CASSFTVNTEAFF. Filled out from reference TRBV7-9 and TRBJ1-1, the complete variable domain reads DTGVSQNPRHKITKRGQNVTFRCDPISEHNRLYWYRQTLGQGPEFLTYFQNEAQLEKSRLLSDRFSAERPKGSFSTLEIQRTEQGDSAMYLCASSFTVNTEAFFGQGTRLTVV.

The chain employs TRBV29-1 and TRBJ2-5, with 9 bases that match TRBD2. Germline V CDR1 and CDR2: SQVTM, ANQGSEA. The V segment lost 8 bases and the J segment 2 bases; nucleotides outside the gene matches: 12. CDR3 length: 15 amino acids. The CDR3 protein is CSSKDGAGGQETQYF. CDR3 in DNA: TGCAGCTCCAAGGATGGGGCGGGAGGGCAAGAGACCCAGTACTTC.

This clone was seen more than once but under ten times. J is TRBJ2-7 and V is TRBV4-1, with D perhaps TRBD2 (6 bases). Germline lookup yields CDR1 MGHRA and CDR2 YSYEKL. The CDR3 covers 17 residues. Trimming pared 0 bases from V and 9 bases from J, leaving 24 bases between. As DNA, the CDR3 is TGCGCCAGCAGCCAAGAAGGACGGGCGGGACCACAACGGGGGCAGTACTTC. Amino acid sequence: CASSQEGRAGPQRGQYF.

This sequence joins TRBV28 and TRBJ1-5, with TRBD1 as a possible D gene (5 bases). This CDR3 has 17 residues. Trimming pared 8 bases from V and 0 bases from J, leaving 20 bases between. CDR1 MDHEN and CDR2 SYDVKM come from the germline V gene. CDR3 bases: TGTGCCAGCGCGGAGGGGCCCCCCACATATAGCAATCAGCCCCAGCATTTT. Its protein product is CASAEGPPTYSNQPQHF.

The J gene is TRBJ2-4, the V gene TRBV10-3, with a possible D match to TRBD2 (6 bases). V gave up 4 bases and J gave up 8 bases, with 6 bases separating them. The CDR3 extends over 11 amino acids. Germline V gene lookup returns CDR1 ENHRY and CDR2 SYGVKD. The CDR3 DNA sequence: TGTGCCATCAGTGGGGGGGACATTCAGTACTTC. Translated: CAISGGDIQYF.

The V call is TRBV7-2, the J call TRBJ2-1; tentatively, D is TRBD2 (6 bases). From germline, CDR1 is SGHTA and CDR2 FQGNSA. This CDR3 comprises 16 residues. Trimming shortened V by 1 base and J by 3 bases, and 13 bases separated the two germline ends. The DNA for the CDR3 is TGTGCCAGCAGCTTAGGGGGCCCTAGCGACTACAATGAGCAGTTCTTC. Its translation: CASSLGGPSDYNEQFF.

This clone has a handful of counts. The chain carries TRBV28 and TRBJ2-3; tentatively, D is TRBD2 (5 bases). In germline, CDR1 is MDHEN, CDR2 SYDVKM. The CDR3 is 15 amino acids. Trimming removed 5 bases at V and 3 bases at J, with 15 bases between. Here the CDR3 reads CASSPRGRWTDTQYF. Written as DNA, the CDR3 is TGTGCCAGCAGTCCCCGCGGGCGGTGGACAGATACGCAGTATTTT.

The chain combines TRBV7-8 with TRBJ2-3, with 9 positions matching TRBD2. Germline CDR1 and CDR2: SGHVS and FQNEAQ. The V segment lost 5 bases and the J segment 4 bases; nucleotides outside the gene matches: 16. CDR3 length equals 18 residues. The CDR3 loop reads CASSPLAGLPTPPDTQYF. The CDR3 nucleotides are TGTGCCAGCAGCCCTCTAGCGGGACTACCCACCCCACCAGATACGCAGTATTTT.

In its sample, this clone was seen many times. This chain links TRBV7-2 with TRBJ2-1; 8 nucleotides align to TRBD1. This CDR3 has 13 residues. J gave up 8 bases and V 4 bases, and 4 bases lay outside the gene matches. The V gene's germline CDR1 is SGHTA and CDR2 FQGNSA. This CDR3 reads CASSSRTGHEQFF. CDR3 coding DNA: TGTGCCAGCAGCTCAAGGACAGGGCATGAGCAGTTCTTC.

CDR3 DNA: TGCAGTGCTCGCCACGGAGATACGCAGTATTTT. It translates to CSARHGDTQYF. J is TRBJ2-3 and V is TRBV20-1; D call uncertain. Germline V gene sequence: CDR1 DFQATT, CDR2 SNEGSKA (reference sequence). This CDR3 is built from 11 residues. V lost 5 bases and J 5 bases, leaving 8 bases between the germline ends.